The sequence of this T cell receptor (beta chain) was determined in a study of spatial heterogeneity in lung cancer. Specified time point: sample taken at primary tumor resection. TCRdb used MiXCR to reprocess the 5' RACE reads, holding one entry per CDR3 protein. The sample holds roughly 80,000 distinct CDR3 sequences, roughly 8% seen once. Per germline, CDR1 SGHVS and CDR2 FNYEAQ. This CDR3 has 14 residues. Between the trimmed V and J ends, which lost 6 bases and 0 bases, there was a span of 9 bases. This sequence joins TRBV7-6 and TRBJ1-3; D is unclear. The sequencing used PBMCs, collected at surgery. The origin of this receptor is a male donor with early-stage non-small cell lung cancer. DNA of the CDR3: TGTGCCAGCAGTCCGGGCCCCTCTGGAAACACCATATATTTT. It translates to CASSPGPSGNTIYF. The variable domain in full, completed from reference TRBV7-6 and TRBJ1-3, reads GAGVSQSPRYKVTKRGQDVALRCDPISGHVSLYWYRQALGQGPEFLTYFNYEAQQDKSGLPNDRFSAERPEGSISTLTIQRTEQRDSAMYRCASSPGPSGNTIYFGEGSWLTVV.